These T cell receptor beta chains were read from a single sample in a study of blood T cell repertoires in COVID-19. TCRdb's table, derived via immunoSEQ multiplex PCR, lists solely in-frame clones and lacks some. The sample carries about 370,000 clones, around 90% recorded once. The sequenced material came from peripheral blood. These receptors originate from a woman in her twenties or thirties with COVID-19, enrolled during active disease. The CDR3 runs from the conserved cysteine through the conserved F or W. Each record gives: V gene, clone size, D gene, J gene, CDR3 protein, CDR3 DNA. D genes are given only for firm matches. Expanded clones get a size class; other rows say once, few or many, or leave the size out.

>TRBV28|.|TRBD1|TRBJ2-3
CASRDRATDTQYF
TGTGCCAGCAGAGACAGGGCCACAGATACGCAGTATTTT
>TRBV6-6|.|TRBD1|TRBJ2-3
CASSYRTGDSTDTQYF
TGTGCCAGCAGTTACCGGACAGGGGATAGCACAGATACGCAGTATTTT
>TRBV2|.|.|TRBJ1-2
CASRDRQTGYTF
TGTGCCAGTAGAGACAGACAGACGGGCTACACCTTC
>TRBV6-5|.|TRBD1|TRBJ1-1
CASRWTGEDTEAFF
TGTGCCAGCAGGTGGACAGGGGAGGACACTGAAGCTTTCTTT
>TRBV3-1/TRBV3-2|.|.|TRBJ2-3
CASSQGASYTTTDTQYF
TGTGCCAGCAGCCAAGGCGCTAGCTACACGACCACAGATACGCAGTATTTT
>TRBV11-3|.|.|TRBJ2-5
CASSLDGASHLGETQYF
TGTGCCAGCAGCTTAGATGGGGCTTCACACCTGGGGGAGACCCAGTACTTC
>TRBV5-1|.|TRBD2|TRBJ2-5
CASSLGGLAGGETQYF
TGCGCCAGCAGCTTGGGGGGACTAGCGGGAGGAGAGACCCAGTACTTC
>TRBV29-1|once|TRBD1|TRBJ1-1
CSVARQGDGTEAFF
TGCAGCGTTGCTCGGCAGGGGGACGGTACTGAAGCTTTCTTT
>TRBV4-3|.|.|TRBJ1-2
CASSLSNYGYTF
TGCGCCAGCAGCCTCTCTAACTATGGCTACACCTTC
>TRBV7-9|.|.|TRBJ1-4
CASSGGNEKLFF
TGTGCCTCATCGGGGGGAAATGAAAAACTGTTTTTT
>TRBV7-2|.|.|TRBJ1-2
CASSTRAGTTNYGYTF
TGTGCCAGCAGCACCAGGGCAGGGACTACTAACTATGGCTACACCTTC
>TRBV12-5|.|.|TRBJ2-6
CASGLVPGHISGANVLTF
TGTGCTAGTGGTTTGGTACCGGGACACATCTCTGGGGCCAACGTCCTGACTTTC
>TRBV5-4|.|TRBD1|TRBJ1-2
CASSQGQGGGLYGYTF
TGTGCCAGCAGCCAAGGACAGGGAGGAGGACTATATGGCTACACCTTC
>TRBV4-1|.|.|TRBJ1-2
CASSQELSGVGYTF
TGCGCCAGCAGCCAAGAACTAAGCGGGGTCGGCTACACCTTC
>TRBV7-2|once|.|TRBJ1-3
CASSLAGGSGNTIYF
TGTGCCAGCAGCTTAGCCGGGGGCTCTGGAAACACCATATATTTT
>TRBV7-9|.|.|TRBJ1-4
CASSLVRGYATNEKLFF
TGTGCCAGCAGCTTAGTGAGGGGGTATGCAACTAATGAAAAACTGTTTTTT
>TRBV11-3|.|.|TRBJ1-1
CASGGMNTEAFF
TGTGCCAGCGGGGGGATGAACACTGAAGCTTTCTTT